Given below is one T cell receptor beta chain in context. These data are taken from a study of shared clonotypes between healthy human individuals. Profiled with immunoSEQ multiplex PCR; TCRdb holds only in-frame clones, not every one. This table holds over a million clones, more than 95% found once. J lost 7 bases, V lost 1 base, and 8 bases had no gene match. The germline gives CDR1 SGHAT, CDR2 FQNNGV. The CDR3 runs 15 residues. The chain combines TRBV11-2 with TRBJ1-1, with TRBD1 matching 8 bases. This receptor was identified in a man aged 30 to 45 in good health. Source material: naive CD4+ T cells sorted from blood. Subset described: CD45RA+ positively selected. The CDR3: CASSLGQGQFGEAFF. The DNA of the CDR3 is TGTGCCAGCAGCTTAGGACAGGGGCAGTTCGGTGAAGCTTTCTTT. The variable domain in full, with the rest retrieved from reference TRBV11-2 and TRBJ1-1, is EAGVAQSPRYKIIEKRQSVAFWCNPISGHATLYWYQQILGQGPKLLIQFQNNGVVDDSQLPKDRFSAERLKGVDSTLKIQPAKLEDSAVYLCASSLGQGQFGEAFFGQGTRLTVV.